This record looks at one T cell receptor beta chain sequence and its context. The data were taken from a study of control samples from healthy donors and cancer patients. Germline V gene lookup returns CDR1 MNHEY and CDR2 SMNVEV (reference sequence). CDR3 length: 17 residues. V dropped 5 bases and J dropped 5; count of bases not matched to a gene: 15. The assay was immunoSEQ multiplex PCR, and TCRdb's table has in-frame clones only and misses some. The sample has some 140,000 clones; about 85% are singletons. The origin of this receptor is a woman in her 30s in good health. Material: blood. The chain carries TRBV27 and TRBJ1-1; 9 bases fit TRBD1. CDR3 loop: CASSPSPGTGFLTEAFF. DNA for the CDR3: TGTGCCAGCAGTCCAAGCCCCGGGACAGGGTTTTTAACTGAAGCTTTCTTT.